The clone carrying this T cell receptor beta chain has just one count. The data were taken from a study of control samples from healthy donors and cancer patients. Germline V lookup: CDR1 KGHSH, CDR2 LQKENI. The CDR3 loop spans 16 amino acids. The junction had 10 bases not matched to a gene; V was cut back by 6 bases and J by 4 bases. Some clones are missing from TCRdb's copy, which holds only in-frame ones; the method was immunoSEQ multiplex PCR. This sample has about 160,000 clones, with 90% to 95% found just once. This TCR derives from a woman aged 25 to 39 in good health. Material: blood. The gene calls are TRBV18 and TRBJ1-1; 11 bases are shared with TRBD1. The CDR3: CASSPRTGGRGTEAFF. DNA of the CDR3: TGTGCCAGCTCCCCGAGGACAGGGGGCAGGGGCACTGAAGCTTTCTTT.